This entry describes one T cell receptor beta chain. The antigen remains undetermined. Subsets obtained from CD4+ cells comprised CD45RA+ naive and CD45RA-negative memory cells. Each PCR replicate from the sorted subsets contained 200 to 250 ng DNA, which is tens of thousands of T cell genomes. The method was immunoSEQ multiplex PCR; TCRdb's version includes in-frame clones alone and lacks a portion of them. The profile shows 2 million to 2.5 million clones, around 93% of them singletons. The sample originates from a study of shared clonotypes between healthy human individuals. Study-level background: The donor pool was made up of two women and a few men aged 18 to 49.

CDR3 length: 12 residues. Germline loops: CDR1 SGHDN, CDR2 FVKESK. V shed 4 bases and J shed 5 bases, with 8 bases lying between them. Whole-study findings and limits: It was the non-shared clonotypes that had lower generation probabilities than clonotypes shared by all four donors.

The clonotype originates from a man aged 18 to 30 in good health. Some clones in this sample may be carry-over from other donors' samples. V gene TRBV14 combines with J gene TRBJ2-5; D remains ambiguous. Sequenced: naive CD4+ T cells from PBMCs. Subset indicated: CD45RA+ positively selected. The CDR3 DNA reads TGTGCCAGCAGCCCCCAGTGGGAGACCCAGTACTTC. Protein sequence: CASSPQWETQYF.